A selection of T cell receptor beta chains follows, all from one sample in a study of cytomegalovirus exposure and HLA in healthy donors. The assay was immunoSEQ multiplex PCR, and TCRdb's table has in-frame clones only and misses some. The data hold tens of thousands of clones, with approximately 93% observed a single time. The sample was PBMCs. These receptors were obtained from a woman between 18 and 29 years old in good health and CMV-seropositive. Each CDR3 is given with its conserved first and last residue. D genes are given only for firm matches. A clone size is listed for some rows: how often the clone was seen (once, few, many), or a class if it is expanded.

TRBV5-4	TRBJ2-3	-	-	CASSYYQGGDLQYF	TGTGCCAGCAGCTATTACCAGGGTGGGGATCTGCAGTATTTT
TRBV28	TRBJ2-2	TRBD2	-	CASSPAGGYTGELFF	TGTGCCAGCAGTCCAGCGGGGGGGTATACCGGGGAGCTGTTTTTT
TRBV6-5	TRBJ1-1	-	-	CASSYSQYGNTEAFF	TGTGCCAGCAGTTACTCGCAATACGGGAACACTGAAGCTTTCTTT
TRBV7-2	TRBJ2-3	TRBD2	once	CASSWGLAGAGDTQYF	TGTGCCAGCAGCTGGGGACTAGCGGGGGCGGGAGATACGCAGTATTTT
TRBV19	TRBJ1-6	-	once	CASSSKGDSPLHF	TGTGCCAGTAGTTCCAAGGGGGACTCACCCCTCCACTTT
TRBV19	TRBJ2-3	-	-	CASTLTRGLNTQYF	TGTGCCAGTACCTTGACTAGGGGGCTGAATACGCAGTATTTT
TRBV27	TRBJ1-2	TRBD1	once	CASSLGQGIGGYTF	TGTGCCAGCAGTTTGGGACAGGGAATAGGAGGCTACACCTTC
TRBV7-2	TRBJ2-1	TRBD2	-	CASSRPTSGGDDEQFF	TGTGCCAGCAGTCGGCCCACTAGCGGGGGGGACGATGAGCAGTTCTTC
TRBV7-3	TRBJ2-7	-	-	CASSPYAGKGYEQYF	TGTGCCAGCAGCCCTTACGCGGGGAAAGGCTACGAGCAGTACTTC
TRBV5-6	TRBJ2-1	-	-	CASSLGRSYNEQFF	TGTGCCAGCAGCTTGGGGCGGTCCTACAATGAGCAGTTCTTC
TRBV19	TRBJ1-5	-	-	CASSIPLGGTSTPNQPQHF	TGTGCCAGTAGTATTCCCCTGGGAGGAACTTCGACCCCTAATCAGCCCCAGCATTTT
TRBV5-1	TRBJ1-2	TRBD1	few	CASSLGTGGLYGYTF	TGCGCCAGCAGCTTGGGGACAGGGGGGCTCTATGGCTACACCTTC
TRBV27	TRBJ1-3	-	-	CASSLYFREHSGNTIYF	TGTGCCAGCAGTCTCTATTTTCGGGAGCACTCTGGAAACACCATATATTTT
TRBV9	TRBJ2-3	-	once	CASSVDPLRGLSTDTQYF	TGTGCCAGCAGCGTAGACCCCCTGCGGGGACTCTCCACAGATACGCAGTATTTT
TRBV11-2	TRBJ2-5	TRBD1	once	CASSRRTPAGTEETQYF	TGTGCCAGCAGCCGAAGAACCCCCGCAGGGACAGAAGAGACCCAGTACTTC
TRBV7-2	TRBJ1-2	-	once	CASSLRAGANYGYTF	TGTGCCAGCAGCTTACGTGCGGGAGCTAACTATGGCTACACCTTC
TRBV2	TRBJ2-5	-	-	CASSGSQGTQYF	TGTGCCAGCAGCGGCAGCCAGGGGACCCAGTACTTC
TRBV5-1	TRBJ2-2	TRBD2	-	CASSNRLAGEHTGELFF	TGCGCCAGCAGCAATAGACTAGCGGGAGAGCACACCGGGGAGCTGTTTTTT
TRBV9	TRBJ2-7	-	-	CASSPPKGIVSYEQYF	TGTGCCAGCAGCCCACCGAAGGGGATAGTCTCCTACGAGCAGTACTTC
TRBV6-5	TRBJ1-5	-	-	CASSYSRASQPQHF	TGTGCCAGCAGTTACTCTCGCGCAAGTCAGCCCCAGCATTTT
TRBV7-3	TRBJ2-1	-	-	CASSLENNEQFF	TGTGCCAGCAGCCTTGAGAACAATGAGCAGTTCTTC
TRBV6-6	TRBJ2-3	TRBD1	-	CASSSTGGSADTQYF	TGTGCCAGCAGTTCGACAGGGGGCAGCGCAGATACGCAGTATTTT
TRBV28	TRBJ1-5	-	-	CASSSPQVHQPQHF	TGTGCCAGCAGTTCCCCCCAGGTACATCAGCCCCAGCATTTT
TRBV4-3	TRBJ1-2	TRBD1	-	CASSRALGTANYGYTF	TGCGCCAGCAGCCGAGCCCTGGGGACAGCCAACTATGGCTACACCTTC
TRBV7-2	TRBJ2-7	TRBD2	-	CASSSLAGGLLEQYF	TGTGCCAGCAGCTCACTAGCGGGGGGTCTCCTCGAGCAGTACTTC
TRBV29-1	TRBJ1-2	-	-	CSVEDHRGFGLGGYTF	TGCAGCGTTGAAGATCACCGGGGTTTCGGTCTCGGTGGCTACACCTTC
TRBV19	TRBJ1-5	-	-	CASSIGGMSNQPQHF	TGTGCCAGTAGTATAGGCGGGATGAGCAATCAGCCCCAGCATTTT
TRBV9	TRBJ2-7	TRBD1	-	CASSNNPGQSYEQYF	TGTGCCAGCAGTAACAATCCGGGACAGTCCTACGAGCAGTACTTC
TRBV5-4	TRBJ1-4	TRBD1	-	CASSLATGKTEKLFF	TGTGCCAGCAGCTTGGCGACAGGGAAAACTGAAAAACTGTTTTTT
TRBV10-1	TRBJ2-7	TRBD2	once	CASTAPGLAGGYEQYF	TGCGCCAGCACAGCCCCTGGACTAGCGGGAGGGTACGAGCAGTACTTC
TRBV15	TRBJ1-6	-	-	CATRLGQFNSPLHF	TGTGCCACCAGGCTAGGACAGTTTAATTCACCCCTCCACTTT
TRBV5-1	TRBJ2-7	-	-	CASSLTAVRSYEQYF	TGCGCCAGCAGCTTGACAGCGGTTAGAAGCTACGAGCAGTACTTC
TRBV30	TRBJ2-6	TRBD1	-	CAWSVGTGGNSGANVLTF	TGTGCCTGGAGTGTAGGGACAGGGGGCAACTCTGGGGCCAACGTCCTGACTTTC
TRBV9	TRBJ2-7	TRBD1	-	CASSVDREDIGEQYF	TGTGCCAGCAGCGTGGACAGGGAAGACATCGGCGAGCAGTACTTC
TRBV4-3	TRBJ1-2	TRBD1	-	CASSPGTGNNYGYTF	TGCGCCAGCAGCCCAGGGACAGGCAATAACTATGGCTACACCTTC
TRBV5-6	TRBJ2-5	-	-	CASRFDSQETQYF	TGTGCCAGCAGATTTGACAGCCAAGAGACCCAGTACTTC
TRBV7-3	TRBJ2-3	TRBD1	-	CASSQDRSTDTQYF	TGTGCCAGCAGCCAGGACAGGAGCACAGATACGCAGTATTTT
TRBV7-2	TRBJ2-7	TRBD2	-	CASSLVWGRADLGQYF	TGTGCCAGCAGCTTAGTGTGGGGGAGGGCCGACTTGGGGCAGTACTTC
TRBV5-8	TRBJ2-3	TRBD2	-	CASTYRGRAGVRSDTQYF	TGTGCCAGCACTTACCGGGGTCGAGCGGGAGTTAGGTCAGATACGCAGTATTTT
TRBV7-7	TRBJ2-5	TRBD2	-	CASSTFAGGEETQYF	TGTGCCAGCAGTACCTTTGCGGGAGGGGAAGAGACCCAGTACTTC
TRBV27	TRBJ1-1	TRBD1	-	CASSLSGTGWTEAFF	TGTGCCAGCAGTTTATCTGGGACAGGGTGGACTGAAGCTTTCTTT
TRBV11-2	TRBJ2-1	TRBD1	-	CASSFEGAQGDEQFF	TGTGCCAGCAGCTTCGAGGGGGCGCAGGGGGATGAGCAGTTCTTC
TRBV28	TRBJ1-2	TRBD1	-	CASSLAGTGGYGYTF	TGTGCCAGCAGTTTAGCCGGGACAGGTGGCTATGGCTACACCTTC
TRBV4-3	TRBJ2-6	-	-	CASSQEMWTAGPGANVLTF	TGCGCCAGCAGCCAAGAAATGTGGACCGCGGGGCCTGGGGCCAACGTCCTGACTTTC